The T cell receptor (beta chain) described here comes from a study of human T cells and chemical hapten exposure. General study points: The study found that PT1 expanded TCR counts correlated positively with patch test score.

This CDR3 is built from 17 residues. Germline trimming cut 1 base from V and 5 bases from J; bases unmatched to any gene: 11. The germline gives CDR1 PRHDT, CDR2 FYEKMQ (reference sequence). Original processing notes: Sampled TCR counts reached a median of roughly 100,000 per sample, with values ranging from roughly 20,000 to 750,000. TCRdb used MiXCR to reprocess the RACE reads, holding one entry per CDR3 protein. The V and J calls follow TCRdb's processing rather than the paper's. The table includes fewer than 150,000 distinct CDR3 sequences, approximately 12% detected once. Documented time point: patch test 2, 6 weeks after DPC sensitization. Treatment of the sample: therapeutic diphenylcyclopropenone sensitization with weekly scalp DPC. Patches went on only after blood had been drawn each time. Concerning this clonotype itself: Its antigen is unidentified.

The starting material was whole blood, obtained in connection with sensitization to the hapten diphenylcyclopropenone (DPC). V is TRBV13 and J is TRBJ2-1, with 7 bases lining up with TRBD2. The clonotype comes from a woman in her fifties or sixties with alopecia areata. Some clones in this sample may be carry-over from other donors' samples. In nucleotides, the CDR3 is TGTGCCAGCAGCTTAGCAGACCGGGACTACCCAAACAATGAGCAGTTCTTC. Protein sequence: CASSLADRDYPNNEQFF. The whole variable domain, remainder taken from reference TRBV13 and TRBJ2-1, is AAGVIQSPRHLIKEKRETATLKCYPIPRHDTVYWYQQGPGQDPQFLISFYEKMQSDKGSIPDRFSAQQFSDYHSELNMSSLELGDSALYFCASSLADRDYPNNEQFFGPGTRLTVL.